Detailed here is one TCR beta chain. This clone has more than one count but fewer than ten. The antigen it recognizes is unknown. Base qualities are not at hand, and no much larger clone is one base apart. The cohort consisted of 666 healthy bone marrow donors. Cohort members were all nominally healthy when sampled, although unrecorded immune exposures were likely present. The donor was CMV seronegative and was included in the group of 352 seronegative cohort members. Every donor gave a peripheral blood sample, and the peripheral blood mononuclear cells from that sample were used for TCR beta sequencing. The Qiagen DNeasy Blood Extraction Kit was used to extract genomic DNA from the blood cell samples. To prepare the library, the immunoSEQ multiplex PCR assay was applied. A mixture of 60 forward primers for TCR Vbeta segments and 13 reverse primers for TCR Jbeta segments was used in the multiplex PCR. Amplification of the CDR3 region of rearranged TCR beta genes was performed with a multiplex PCR assay on genomic DNA. Amplified TCR beta libraries were sequenced as 87-base-pair reads on the Illumina HiSeq System. As for how the authors treated the data: A later analysis tallied around 82 million unique TCR beta chains across the roughly 610 repertoires, and around 12 million of those chains were shared by two or more donors. To remove PCR and sequencing errors, raw reads were error-corrected and collapsed into unique sequences using a nearest-neighbor algorithm that merged closely related sequences. Alignment of CDR3 sequences to IMGT reference sequences was used to assign V, D and J gene segments. For a sequence to be retained, at least a six-nucleotide match to both a V gene segment and a J gene segment was required. Rearrangements were classified as productive when the CDR3 lacked stop codons and remained in frame with V and J, and all other rearrangements were classified as non-productive. Following IMGT convention, CDR3 was defined as the stretch from the second conserved V-encoded cysteine to the conserved J-encoded phenylalanine. In an earlier analysis of more than 550 of the donors, sequences lacking an unambiguous match to a single V gene segment were excluded. An earlier analysis of a few hundred of the donors called V segments functional above 56.7% productive rearrangements and segregating when the between-donor standard deviation exceeded 5%. A statistical classification framework was developed to diagnose cytomegalovirus status using the catalog of TCR beta chain sequences. V and J gene assignment, in a later analysis, came from comparing TCR nucleotide sequences with IMGT/GENE-DB human TR gene sequences. Using the TCRdist pipeline, a later analysis assigned CDR3 sequences along with most-parsimonious VDJ recombination scenarios. A later analysis defined each TCR beta chain by its CDR3 amino acid sequence plus V-gene family, and excluded reads lacking a unique V-gene family. As a way to deal with suspected cross-contamination and a sequencing artifact, a later analysis dropped 500 to 700 nucleotide sequences that were highly shared and had low generation probability. A later analysis calculated a clonal expansion index for each public chain from normalized within-repertoire ranks of inferred template counts. In a later analysis, generation probabilities were computed with a VDJ recombination model fitted to out-of-frame rearrangements, and the resulting probabilities were checked against IGoR. A later analysis scored TCR-TCR, TCR-HLA and TCR-CMV co-occurrence with hypergeometric tests, applying a repertoire-size bias correction to TCR pairs. False discovery rates were estimated in a later analysis by permuting HLA or CMV assignments 20 times. In a later analysis, co-occurring TCRs were grouped with DBSCAN, and TCRdist sequence similarity was added when clustering was performed within HLA-allele-positive subsets. Repertoires with fewer than 30,000 or more than 120,000 public chains were left out of co-occurrence clustering, as were five repertoires with anomalous nucleotide sharing. TCRdb carries this immuneACCESS record with in-frame sequences only. Its versions omit some clonotypes, under half of them owing to an unresolved V gene in the studies checked, with the rest unexplained. V, J and clone size derive from that table, while D and trimming were established from the DNA sequence. For this sample the table gives under 200,000 clones, of which roughly 90% were detected only once. The top ten clones comprise 1.1% of the sample.

The sample comes from a study of cytomegalovirus exposure and HLA in healthy donors (dated by TCRdb to 2016 to 2017). Regarding the research as a whole: An earlier analysis of several hundred of the donors reported more than 250 Gb of sequence data and some 120 million unique TCR beta sequences from some 180 million T cells. In an earlier analysis of 587 of the donors, high-throughput TCR beta sequencing was used to judge whether each TCR beta V gene segment behaved as functional or pseudogenic. Along with the roughly 700-subject first cohort, a separate validation cohort of approximately 110 different subjects was used. The aim of the study was to test whether cataloging public T cell receptors could identify signatures of past pathogen exposure. Of the roughly 430 genotyped donors, 65% to 90% fell in the genetic ancestry cluster associated with self-reported Caucasian donors. An early release covering roughly 640 HLA-typed donors comprised about 300 gigabases of sequencing data and around 80 million unique TCR sequences. Donor age, sex, ethnicity and CMV serostatus were compiled alongside the repertoire data. In a later analysis, previously published TCR beta repertoires from 666 donors were re-analyzed and high-resolution HLA genotyping was added so that TCR occurrence patterns could be studied. The T cell repertoires of 670 or so subjects were profiled by immunosequencing and related to cytomegalovirus serostatus. Among about 400 genotyped donors of the cohort, an average of approximately 240,000 unique TCR beta nucleotide sequences was sequenced per donor, of which 15% to 20% were non-productive. The number of donors typed differed by locus, with about 620-630 for A, B, C, DRB1 and DQB1, 522 for DQA1, 606 for DPA1, and around 450 for DPB1. A later genetic analysis took genome-wide SNP genotypes for about 65% of the roughly 670 donors and used that subset as a discovery cohort. All discovery cohort repertoires had been generated on a single sequencing platform. Rather than using new phenotypic data, the later analysis identified candidate immune exposures from TCR beta sequences and from how often those sequences occurred across donors. A handful of DR-DQ haplotypes were handled as single units for association and clustering because linkage in the cohort was strong. High-throughput TCR immunosequencing, statistical association of individual TCRs with disease status, and machine learning were combined to predict cytomegalovirus infection status. HLA typing covered class I and class II loci at four-digit resolution.

Overall results and qualifications from the work: Specific HLA alleles were associated with over 15,000 TCR beta sequences at a false discovery rate of 0.05 in a later analysis. The classifier was reported to diagnose cytomegalovirus status with high specificity and sensitivity in both the original and validation cohorts. In this cohort, only TCR beta chains were sequenced, and detectable features were limited by the absence of alpha or paired-chain data. In vitro tests confirmed that three of the cytomegalovirus-associated TCR beta chains recognize cytomegalovirus antigens. Because counts were too low, around 17 rarely observed V segments, including chromosome 9 orphons, were left out of the earlier analysis of over 550 of the donors. CMV serostatus was the only immune exposure information available for the cohort. Linkage disequilibrium might explain the correlated functional status among segregating V segments, but an unknown experimental factor could not be ruled out. A further reported finding was that TCR beta sequences accurately predicted the HLA-A and HLA-B alleles for most subjects in the first cohort. In a later analysis, TCR association rates were found to vary across HLA loci, with the most associated TCRs seen for DRB1 alleles and the fewest for HLA-C alleles. While some public TCRs were present in many individuals, most TCR sequences turned up only very rarely across donors. According to a later analysis, parvovirus B19, influenza, CMV and Epstein-Barr virus appeared linked to several top co-occurrence clusters. In a later genetic analysis, fewer N-insertions in productive TCRs were reported among donors in an Asian-associated ancestry cluster than the roughly 700-donor mean. Because HLA typing was unavailable for some donors at each locus, only the typed subset was used in association tests. A later analysis found that most CMV-associated TCR beta chains appeared HLA-restricted, with HLA associations seemingly driven largely by CMV exposure. In a later analysis, HLA-associated TCR beta chains showed more clonal expansion and lower generation probabilities than non-associated chains that were equally common. The presence/absence analyses assumed that sequencing depth was roughly uniform across donors, and that assumption may not be true. The study gave a list of more than 150 TCR beta chains associated with cytomegalovirus. An earlier analysis of approximately 540 of the donors showed that most TCR beta V segments appeared in productive rearrangements either about 90% or about 30% of the time, which broadly matched IMGT annotations. According to the authors, the approach could potentially be generalized to other disease states and immunological phenotypes. An association between a missense DCLRE1C variant and V-gene and J-gene trimming of TCR beta chains was found in a later genetic analysis and replicated in an independent cohort. Some IMGT-functional V segments, including TRBV6-2 and TRBV6-3, could not be told apart with the 87-base-pair reads, so those segments were excluded. A group of highly shared sequence variants was considered likely to be a technical artifact of the sequencing pipeline. When HLA alleles, especially DR and DQ, strongly co-occurred, attributing TCR associations to individual alleles was difficult.

Including cysteine and phenylalanine, the CDR3 has 14 amino acids. Just the 42-base CDR3 DNA is kept, in frame starting at base 1. V drops 2 bases and J drops 0 bases, leaving 5 bases in between. According to the germline V gene, CDR1 reads MDHEN and CDR2 reads SYDVKM. The sequencing sample was made of PBMCs. The chain employs TRBV28 and TRBJ1-3; no D gene can be assigned with confidence. The source is a boy between 2 and 10 years old in good health and CMV-seronegative. The nucleotide sequence is TGTGCCAGCAGTTTAGGGAGCTCTGGAAACACCATATATTTT. It encodes CASSLGSSGNTIYF.